This is a list of T cell receptor beta chains from one sample in a study of shared clonotypes between healthy human individuals. Some clones are missing from TCRdb's copy, which holds only in-frame ones; the method was immunoSEQ multiplex PCR. The sample includes millions of clones, 90% to 95% seen only once; the top ten take over 1.5%. Sequencing was carried out using naive CD8+ T cells from PBMCs. All receptors derive from a man aged 18-30 years in good health. Some clones in this sample may be carry-over from other donors' samples. Each CDR3 is given with its conserved first and last residue. Each record gives: clone size, J gene, D gene, V gene, CDR3 DNA, CDR3 protein. The D gene is left open where the match is weak. Expanded clones are given a class, and other clones once, few, many or no size at all.

size: .; J: TRBJ2-1; D: TRBD2; V: TRBV11-2; DNA: TGTGCCAGCAGCTTAGTCTATGCTAGCGGGGGCAGCTCCTACAATGAGCAGTTCTTC; CDR3: CASSLVYASGGSSYNEQFF
size: few; J: TRBJ1-1; D: .; V: TRBV19; DNA: TGTGCCAGTAAGGGGGACATGAACACTGAAGCTTTCTTT; CDR3: CASKGDMNTEAFF
size: once; J: TRBJ1-1; D: .; V: TRBV4-2; DNA: TGTGCCAGCAGCCACCCATCAGGGGCCGGCACTGAAGCTTTCTTT; CDR3: CASSHPSGAGTEAFF
size: once; J: TRBJ2-1; D: TRBD1; V: TRBV28; DNA: TGTGCCAGCAGTCTCCCGGTGGACAGGGAGGAGTCCACCTACAATGAGCAGTTCTTC; CDR3: CASSLPVDREESTYNEQFF
size: .; J: TRBJ2-2; D: TRBD2; V: TRBV9; DNA: TGTGCCAGCAGCTCCGGCGGGAGTGCTGCCGGGGAGCTGTTTTTT; CDR3: CASSSGGSAAGELFF
size: .; J: TRBJ2-7; D: .; V: TRBV27; DNA: TGTGCCAGCAGTTCGCAACTAGCTTGGGGCTCTCGCGAGCAGTACTTC; CDR3: CASSSQLAWGSREQYF
size: .; J: TRBJ1-2; D: .; V: TRBV30; DNA: TGTGCCTGGAGTGTAATAGGGGCCTATGGCTACACCTTC; CDR3: CAWSVIGAYGYTF
size: .; J: TRBJ2-3; D: .; V: TRBV28; DNA: TGTGCCAGCACCTTCGGTACGGAAGCAGATACGCAGTATTTT; CDR3: CASTFGTEADTQYF
size: .; J: TRBJ2-3; D: .; V: TRBV29-1; DNA: TGCAGCGCCCAAGGGTGGGGGGCAGGCACAGATACGCAGTATTTT; CDR3: CSAQGWGAGTDTQYF
size: once; J: TRBJ1-2; D: .; V: TRBV6-5; DNA: TGTGCCAGCAGTCCCAAGGGGTGGTATGGCTACACCTTC; CDR3: CASSPKGWYGYTF
size: .; J: TRBJ2-3; D: TRBD1; V: TRBV10-1; DNA: TGCGCCAGCAGCGCAGGGGGTTTCATCGCAGATACGCAGTATTTT; CDR3: CASSAGGFIADTQYF
size: .; J: TRBJ2-7; D: TRBD2; V: TRBV5-4; DNA: TGTGCCAGCAGCTTGGGCGGGAGGGAGTCCTACGAGCAGTACTTC; CDR3: CASSLGGRESYEQYF
size: .; J: TRBJ2-7; D: .; V: TRBV10-3; DNA: TGTGCCATCAGCCCGGACGGGATCCATTCCTACGAGCAGTACTTC; CDR3: CAISPDGIHSYEQYF
size: .; J: TRBJ1-2; D: .; V: TRBV4-3; DNA: TGCGCCAGCAGCCAAGACCGGGGGAACTATGGCTACACCTTC; CDR3: CASSQDRGNYGYTF
size: .; J: TRBJ2-7; D: .; V: TRBV12-5; DNA: TGTGCTAGTGGTTTGGATCCCGACGAGCAGTACTTC; CDR3: CASGLDPDEQYF
size: once; J: TRBJ2-3; D: TRBD2; V: TRBV11-2; DNA: TGTGCCAGCATAGGCAGGGAAGGACTAGCGGGCACAGATACGCAGTATTTT; CDR3: CASIGREGLAGTDTQYF
size: once; J: TRBJ2-3; D: TRBD2; V: TRBV5-6; DNA: TGTGCCAGCAGCTTGGGGACTAGCGGCCGCACAGATACGCAGTATTTT; CDR3: CASSLGTSGRTDTQYF
size: .; J: TRBJ2-7; D: TRBD2; V: TRBV7-3; DNA: TGTGCCAGCAGCCACCTATACAGGACTAGCGGGAGCAACGAGCAGTACTTC; CDR3: CASSHLYRTSGSNEQYF
size: .; J: TRBJ2-2; D: .; V: TRBV4-3; DNA: TGCGCCAGCAGCCCGAACAGAGCCTCTTCATCCGGGGAGCTGTTTTTT; CDR3: CASSPNRASSSGELFF
size: .; J: TRBJ1-2; D: .; V: TRBV4-3; DNA: TGCGCCAGCAGCCAAGGGGCAGCTTCAAGCTATGGCTACACCTTC; CDR3: CASSQGAASSYGYTF
size: .; J: TRBJ2-1; D: .; V: TRBV5-6; DNA: TGTGCCAGCAGCTTGGGGGGAGGTAAGCGTGAGCAGTTCTTC; CDR3: CASSLGGGKREQFF
size: .; J: TRBJ1-1; D: .; V: TRBV27; DNA: TGTGCCAGCAGTTTAACTGGAGAGAACACTGAAGCTTTCTTT; CDR3: CASSLTGENTEAFF
size: .; J: TRBJ2-4; D: .; V: TRBV27; DNA: TGTGCCAGCAGTCCCCAACTAGCAATCGGGTTTAGGGACATTCAGTACTTC; CDR3: CASSPQLAIGFRDIQYF
size: .; J: TRBJ2-2; D: .; V: TRBV15; DNA: TGTGCCACCAGGGGTGTTACCGGGGAGCTGTTTTTT; CDR3: CATRGVTGELFF
size: .; J: TRBJ2-1; D: TRBD2; V: TRBV19; DNA: TGTGCCAGTAGTATAGATCTTGAGACTAGCCATCCGAATGAGCAGTTCTTC; CDR3: CASSIDLETSHPNEQFF
size: .; J: TRBJ2-7; D: TRBD1; V: TRBV9; DNA: TGTGCCAGCAGCGTCACCGGGACAGGCCTCTACGAGCAGTACTTC; CDR3: CASSVTGTGLYEQYF
size: .; J: TRBJ2-3; D: TRBD1; V: TRBV19; DNA: TGTGCCAGTAGGACGGAGGACAGGCAGCCAGATACGCAGTATTTT; CDR3: CASRTEDRQPDTQYF
size: once; J: TRBJ1-2; D: .; V: TRBV7-2; DNA: TGTGCCAGCAGGCAACGGGGCGGCGGCTACACCTTC; CDR3: CASRQRGGGYTF
size: .; J: TRBJ2-7; D: TRBD2; V: TRBV28; DNA: TGTGCCAGCAGCCTGACTAGCGCGAGATCCTACGAGCAGTACTTC; CDR3: CASSLTSARSYEQYF
size: .; J: TRBJ2-7; D: TRBD2; V: TRBV7-9; DNA: TGTGCCAGCAGCTCCGGACCGATAGCGGGAGCCACCTACGAGCAGTACTTC; CDR3: CASSSGPIAGATYEQYF
size: few; J: TRBJ2-7; D: TRBD2; V: TRBV10-3; DNA: TGTGCCATCAGTGAGTCGACTAGCGGGAGTTACGAGCAGTACTTC; CDR3: CAISESTSGSYEQYF